This T cell receptor beta chain was identified in a study of shared clonotypes between healthy human individuals. The germline V gene has CDR1 MNHEY and CDR2 SMNVEV (reference sequence). The CDR3 runs 11 residues. V lost 5 bases and J lost 14, with 15 bases in between. Free of recent acute infections or vaccinations, the donors were healthy HIV-negative adults. Sequencing on ten immunoSEQ deep assay plates was performed for unsorted PBMC DNA. Per the original data handling: Filtering differed for immunoSEQ, which gave only junction sequences without quality scores. Sequencing used immunoSEQ multiplex PCR; TCRdb keeps in-frame clones, though not all of them. V and J calls and clone size are copied from that table; D and trimming were computed from the DNA. Of about 480,000 clones listed, over 60% were seen once; the top ten hold approximately 12%.

This rearrangement joins TRBV27 to TRBJ1-2; tentatively, D is TRBD1 (5 bases). The sample was PBMCs. The clonotype was recovered from a woman aged 40 to 50 in good health. Some clones in this sample may be carry-over from other donors' samples. The CDR3 DNA follows: TGTGCCAGCAGTGTCAGTGGGACCGAAACCTTC. Protein: CASSVSGTETF.